This TCR beta chain appears in the sequencing data of a study of T cell repertoires in cytomegalovirus infection. About the study: Well-studied HLA-B-restricted epitopes and recently identified HLA-C-restricted epitopes of CMV were both used in the study. An indication of both CMV infection and matching HLA type came from public TCR beta signatures.

Overall study findings and caveats: Dominating the ex vivo response were HLA-C-restricted CMV-specific TCR beta clonotypes.

This clonotype was counted only a few times. Its target is not known. The V and J ends lost 3 bases and 9 bases respectively, with 15 bases between them. The CDR3 covers 14 residues. Looked up from germline, CDR1 is LNHDA and CDR2 is SQIVND (reference sequence). Using its own MiXCR run on the reads, TCRdb lists one record per CDR3 protein. The table lists approximately 990,000 distinct CDR3 sequences, less than 40% of them singletons. The sequence was obtained from a human donor in good health (CMV status not recorded). Some clones in this sample may be carry-over from other donors' samples. This specimen was cultured CD8+ T cells from PBMCs, taken from culture after CMV antigen stimulation. The chain employs TRBV19 and TRBJ2-1, with D possibly matching TRBD2 (5 bases). The CDR3 region is CASSMPPRVGEQFF. CDR3 in DNA: TGTGCCAGTAGTATGCCCCCGAGGGTCGGTGAGCAGTTCTTC. Full variable domain (rest looked up from reference TRBV19 and TRBJ2-1): DGGITQSPKYLFRKEGQNVTLSCEQNLNHDAMYWYRQDPGQGLRLIYYSQIVNDFQKGDIAEGYSVSREKKESFPLTVTSAQKNPTAFYLCASSMPPRVGEQFFGPGTRLTVL.